The sequence of this TCR beta chain was determined in a study of CD8 T cells in Susac syndrome. Reverse transcription of about 0.5 to 1 ug RNA was carried out with random hexamers. The amplification used immunoSEQ multiplex PCR on TCR beta CDR3; it spanned 54 Vbeta and 13 Jbeta. Each CDR3 protein is one row after TCRdb ran MiXCR on the immunoSEQ multiplex PCR reads. The table lists more than 150,000 distinct CDR3 sequences, around 96% of them singletons, with 0.21% in the top ten. This clonotype was seen once. Trimming cost V 5 bases and J 4 bases, with 11 bases left between them. The CDR3 is made up of 13 amino acids. Germline V gives CDR1 PRHDT, CDR2 FYEKMQ (reference sequence).

The rearrangement links TRBV13 to TRBJ2-5; D possibly uses TRBD1 or TRBD2 (5 bases each). Sample: CD8+ T cells from PBMCs. The receptor comes from a human donor with multiple sclerosis. The CDR3 region has the DNA TGTGCCAGCAGCGAAAGTGGGGGAGAGACCCAGTACTTC. This sequence encodes CASSESGGETQYF.